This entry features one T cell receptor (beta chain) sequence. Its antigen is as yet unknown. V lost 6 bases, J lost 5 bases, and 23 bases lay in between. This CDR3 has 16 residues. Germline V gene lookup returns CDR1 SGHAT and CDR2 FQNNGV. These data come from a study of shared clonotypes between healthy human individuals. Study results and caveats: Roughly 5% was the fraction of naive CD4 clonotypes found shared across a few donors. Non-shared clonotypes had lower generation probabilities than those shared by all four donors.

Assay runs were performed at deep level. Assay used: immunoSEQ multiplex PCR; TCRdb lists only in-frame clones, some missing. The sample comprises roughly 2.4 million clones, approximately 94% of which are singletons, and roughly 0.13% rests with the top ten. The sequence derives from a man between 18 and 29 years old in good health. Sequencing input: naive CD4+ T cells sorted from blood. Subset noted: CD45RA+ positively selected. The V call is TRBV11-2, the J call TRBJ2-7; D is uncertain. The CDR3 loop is CASSKTLYTRSNEQYF. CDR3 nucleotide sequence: TGTGCCAGCAGTAAGACCCTTTATACCAGGTCCAACGAGCAGTACTTC.